This entry describes one T cell receptor beta chain. Its antigen is unidentified. Use of 60 Vbeta and 13 Jbeta primers characterized the PCR. Assay: immunoSEQ multiplex PCR; the TCRdb copy retains only in-frame clones and omits some. This table has 170,000 or so clones, 84% appearing once. This entry belongs to a study of cytomegalovirus exposure and HLA in healthy donors. Study summary: From 150 million to 200 million T cells, an earlier analysis saw roughly 110 million unique TCR beta sequences. Study results and limitations: What a later analysis showed was that several of the most significant clusters appeared linked to common viral pathogens. TCR sequences were mostly rare, though some public TCRs occurred in many donors. Excluded: some indistinguishable V segments such as TRBV6-2 and TRBV6-3.

CDR1 and CDR2 (germline): MNHNS, SASEGT. Trimming took 4 bases from V and 4 from J; bases not matched to a gene: 2. CDR3 length equals 13 residues. The sequence was collected from a man aged 18 to 29 in good health and CMV-seronegative. The specimen sequenced was PBMCs. The chain is built from TRBV6-1 and TRBJ2-5; TRBD1 matches at 8 bases. CDR3 nucleotides: TGTGCCAGCAGTGTACAGGGGGGAGAGACCCAGTACTTC. It translates to CASSVQGGETQYF.